These 30 T cell receptor beta chains came from one sample sequenced in a study of blood T cell repertoires in COVID-19. The method was immunoSEQ multiplex PCR; TCRdb's version includes in-frame clones alone and lacks a portion of them. Of about 360,000 clones in the sample, around 87% are singletons; the top ten hold around 3%. What was sequenced was peripheral blood. These receptors were collected from a human donor in a cohort sampled during active COVID-19.

V and J are TRBV21-1 and TRBJ2-2; the table's D call, TRBD2, has no DNA check behind it. TRBV21-1 is listed as a pseudogene. CDR3 size: 20 residues. The CDR3 is CASSKVVKGRERGNTGELFF. In DNA, the CDR3 is TGTGCCAGCAGCAAAGTAGTTAAGGGGCGGGAGAGGGGGAACACCGGGGAGCTGTTTTTT.

J is TRBJ1-2 and V is TRBV19; D might be TRBD1 (6 bases). Germline CDR1 is LNHDA and CDR2 is SQIVND (reference sequence). The CDR3 consists of 13 residues. V was clipped by 5 bases and J by 4 bases, with 11 bases between them. The CDR3 here is CASSPQGFYGYTF. As DNA, the CDR3 is TGTGCCAGTAGTCCACAGGGATTCTATGGCTACACCTTC. Full variable domain (rest looked up from reference TRBV19 and TRBJ1-2): DGGITQSPKYLFRKEGQNVTLSCEQNLNHDAMYWYRQDPGQGLRLIYYSQIVNDFQKGDIAEGYSVSREKKESFPLTVTSAQKNPTAFYLCASSPQGFYGYTFGSGTRLTVV.

The chain couples TRBV28 to TRBJ2-7, with TRBD2 matching 13 bases. Germline lookup yields CDR1 MDHEN and CDR2 SYDVKM. The CDR3 spans 15 residues. Trimming cost V 7 bases and J 5 bases; bases outside gene matches: 8. CDR3 nucleotides: TGTGCCAGCAAATCGTCCGGGACTAGCGGGAACGAGCAGTACTTC. Encoded protein: CASKSSGTSGNEQYF.

The V and J genes are TRBV28 and TRBJ2-3; 10 bases line up with TRBD1. V lost 6 bases to trimming and J lost 1 base; unmatched junction nucleotides: 7. This CDR3 comprises 16 residues. Germline CDR1 reads MDHEN; CDR2 reads SYDVKM. The CDR3 nucleotides read TGTGCCAGCAGCCTCACCGGGACAGGGGGCACAGATACGCAGTATTTT. Protein product: CASSLTGTGGTDTQYF.

This clone was recorded only once. V gene TRBV29-1 combines with J gene TRBJ2-7, with 14 bases identical to TRBD2. CDR1 is SQVTM and CDR2 is ANQGSEA in the germline V gene. This CDR3 is built from 17 residues. With 2 bases clipped from V and 4 bases from J, the junction kept 10 bases outside the gene matches. For the CDR3, the DNA is TGCAGCGTTGAATCCGGGACTAGCGGGAGCCAAACTTACGAGCAGTACTTC. Encoded protein: CSVESGTSGSQTYEQYF.

V is TRBV2 and J is TRBJ1-5, with TRBD1 matching 9 bases. The germline CDR1 and CDR2 sequences are SNHLY and FYNNEI. Trimming took 7 bases from V and 4 from J; bases not matched to a gene: 5. The CDR3 consists of 14 residues. In DNA form, the CDR3 reads TGTGCCAGCATCCGGGACAGGGAGAATCAGCCCCAGCATTTT. As protein: CASIRDRENQPQHF.

This chain connects TRBV6-1 to TRBJ1-3, with 7 nucleotides matching TRBD1. Per germline, CDR1 MNHNS and CDR2 SASEGT. V shed 0 bases, J shed 9 bases, and the junction held 5 bases outside the gene matches. This CDR3 is 14 amino acids long. The CDR3 DNA is TGTGCCAGCAGTGAAGCAACAGGGGAAGGCACCATATATTTT. Its translation: CASSEATGEGTIYF.

This chain uses TRBV7-8 with TRBJ2-3, with a weak D call TRBD2 (7 bases). Germline CDR1 and CDR2: SGHVS and FQNEAQ. The CDR3 covers 15 residues. Trimming removed 6 bases at V and 2 bases at J, with 15 bases between. CDR3 in amino acids: CASRRGGGITDTQYF. The CDR3 region has the DNA TGTGCCAGCAGACGAGGGGGGGGGATCACAGATACGCAGTATTTT.

This rearrangement joins TRBV18 to TRBJ2-1; a weak D match, TRBD1 (6 bases). The CDR3 contains 17 residues. In germline, CDR1 is KGHSH, CDR2 LQKENI. V dropped 6 bases and J dropped 0 bases, with 18 bases sitting between them. The CDR3, as DNA: TGTGCCAGCTCCCCGGGAACAGGGAAGAGCTCCTACAATGAGCAGTTCTTC. Its translation: CASSPGTGKSSYNEQFF.

The chain couples TRBV3-1 (or the pseudogene TRBV3-2) to TRBJ2-2; TRBD2 is a possible D gene (5 bases). CDR3 size: 15 residues. Trimming pared 4 bases from V and 4 bases from J, leaving 13 bases between. Germline values: CDR1 LGHDT, CDR2 YNNKEL (reference sequence). The CDR3 region has the DNA TGTGCCAGCAGCCCCCCGATTCTAGCCACCGGGGAGCTGTTTTTT. Its translation: CASSPPILATGELFF.

V and J are TRBV2 and TRBJ2-7, with 8 bases that match TRBD2. The ends lost 8 bases at V and 7 bases at J; junction bases unmatched: 13. Per the germline V gene, CDR1 is SNHLY and CDR2 is FYNNEI. The CDR3 spans 14 residues. The CDR3 DNA follows: TGTGCCAGCTTCATGCTAGCGGGTCATTGGGAGCAGTACTTC. Protein: CASFMLAGHWEQYF.

In this sample, this clone turned up a few times. This rearrangement joins TRBV7-9 to TRBJ1-4; unclear D gene. This CDR3 region has 15 residues. Germline CDR1 and CDR2: SEHNR and FQNEAQ (reference sequence). The V and J ends lost 0 bases and 4 bases respectively, with 9 bases between them. CDR3 sequence reads: CASSLAGSFNEKLFF. The CDR3 DNA reads as TGTGCCAGCAGCTTAGCGGGCAGCTTTAATGAAAAACTGTTTTTT. The whole variable domain, filled in from reference TRBV7-9 and TRBJ1-4, reads DTGVSQNPRHKITKRGQNVTFRCDPISEHNRLYWYRQTLGQGPEFLTYFQNEAQLEKSRLLSDRFSAERPKGSFSTLEIQRTEQGDSAMYLCASSLAGSFNEKLFFGSGTQLSVL.

The rearrangement joins TRBV9 to TRBJ2-7; the D is unclear. The CDR3 contains 15 residues. Between the trimmed V and J ends, which lost 0 bases and 0 bases, there was a span of 10 bases. The germline gives CDR1 SGDLS, CDR2 YYNGEE. CDR3 sequence reads: CASSVGTVGSYEQYF. The CDR3 region has the DNA TGTGCCAGCAGCGTAGGAACAGTCGGCTCCTACGAGCAGTACTTC.

V usage is TRBV24-1 and J usage is TRBJ2-1; TRBD1 might be the D (6 bases). CDR3 size: 15 residues. Germline V gene data show CDR1 as KGHDR and CDR2 as SFDVKD. Trimming cost V 5 bases and J 0 bases, with 10 bases left between them. This chain's CDR3 is CATSGIQGSYNEQFF. DNA of the CDR3: TGTGCCACCAGTGGAATACAGGGCTCCTACAATGAGCAGTTCTTC.

CDR3 DNA sequence: TGTGCCAGCAGCCAAGGGCAGGGGGGTAATTCACCCCTCCACTTT. Translated, it gives CASSQGQGGNSPLHF. V gene TRBV3-1 (or the pseudogene TRBV3-2) combines with J gene TRBJ1-6; TRBD1 agrees at 7 bases. The V segment lost 1 base and the J segment 6 bases; nucleotides outside the gene matches: 3. This CDR3 contains 15 residues. Germline lookup yields CDR1 LGHDT and CDR2 YNNKEL (reference sequence).

The chain joins TRBV27 to TRBJ2-6; 8 nucleotides line up with TRBD1. The CDR3 has 18 residues. Germline CDR1 reads MNHEY; CDR2 reads SMNVEV (reference sequence). V was clipped by 6 bases and J by 0 bases; unmatched bases: 10. As DNA, the CDR3 is TGTGCCAGCAGCTCATACGGGACAGGATCCTCTGGGGCCAACGTCCTGACTTTC. This encodes CASSSYGTGSSGANVLTF.

The chain recombines TRBV30 with TRBJ1-5, with D perhaps TRBD1 (6 bases). Trimming removed 0 bases at V and 3 bases at J, with 9 bases between. This CDR3 has 14 amino acids. Germline-derived CDR1 and CDR2 are GTSNPN and SVGIG (reference sequence). Written as DNA, the CDR3 is TGTGCCTGGAGTGTGGGGGCCGTCAATCAGCCCCAGCATTTT. Translation gives CAWSVGAVNQPQHF.

The chain has TRBV28 and TRBJ2-3; 13 positions match TRBD2. Per the germline V gene, CDR1 is MDHEN and CDR2 is SYDVKM. Trimming removed 3 bases from V and 2 bases from J; junction bases left unmatched: 5. This CDR3 is 17 amino acids long. Here the CDR3 reads CASSFSGLAGPTDTQYF. The DNA of the CDR3 is TGTGCCAGCAGTTTCTCGGGACTAGCGGGACCCACAGATACGCAGTATTTT.

The chain links TRBV28 to TRBJ2-1, with 7 bases fitting TRBD2. CDR1 and CDR2 (germline): MDHEN, SYDVKM. The V gene end was trimmed by 7 bases and the J gene end by 4 bases; junction bases not matched to a gene: 7. The CDR3 is 14 amino acids. The chain's CDR3 is CASTPSGDYNEQFF. CDR3 DNA sequence: TGTGCCAGCACCCCTAGCGGAGATTACAATGAGCAGTTCTTC.

This clone was seen more than once but under ten times. The chain employs TRBV19 and TRBJ1-5; D might be TRBD1 (5 bases). From germline, CDR1 is LNHDA and CDR2 SQIVND (reference sequence). The CDR3 consists of 14 residues. V was shortened by 5 bases and J by 9 bases, with 17 bases between the two germline ends. CDR3 DNA sequence: TGTGCCAGTAGTCCCGCGGGGCCACATGGGCCCCAGCATTTT. It codes for CASSPAGPHGPQHF.

The V gene is TRBV7-3, the J gene TRBJ1-6, with D maybe TRBD1 (6 bases). The V end lost 3 bases, the J end lost 9 bases, and 9 bases lay between the germline ends. Germline V gives CDR1 SGHTA, CDR2 FQGTGA. CDR3 length equals 13 residues. The CDR3 DNA reads TGTGCCAGCAGCTTGGGCAGGGGTTCACCCCTCCACTTT. Encoded protein: CASSLGRGSPLHF.

The J gene is TRBJ1-1, the V gene TRBV19; D possibly corresponds to TRBD1 (6 bases). This CDR3 has 17 amino acids. Trimming cost V 1 base and J 0 bases, with 15 bases left between them. The germline gives CDR1 LNHDA, CDR2 SQIVND (reference sequence). The CDR3 nucleotides are TGTGCCAGTAGTATAGGTTACGGGACAACCATGAACACTGAAGCTTTCTTT. This translates into CASSIGYGTTMNTEAFF.

The chain combines TRBV7-6 with TRBJ2-1, with D tentatively TRBD2 (6 bases). The V end was cut by 1 base, the J end by 9 bases, with 16 bases between. The germline V gene has CDR1 SGHVS and CDR2 FNYEAQ. The CDR3 loop spans 15 amino acids. The chain's CDR3 is CASSLGTGGVGEQFF. The CDR3 DNA reads as TGTGCCAGCAGCTTAGGGACCGGCGGGGTCGGTGAGCAGTTCTTC.

V and J are TRBV5-8 and TRBJ1-2; D is ambiguous. Per germline, CDR1 SGHTS and CDR2 YDEGEE. V was pared by 3 bases and J by 0 bases, with 12 bases between. This CDR3 region has 15 residues. The CDR3 reads CASSSRGNPNYGYTF. In nucleotides, the CDR3 is TGTGCCAGCAGCTCCCGCGGGAACCCTAACTATGGCTACACCTTC.

The chain recombines TRBV4-1 with TRBJ2-3; 7 bases fit TRBD1. The V gene's germline CDR1 is MGHRA and CDR2 YSYEKL. This CDR3 is built from 14 residues. V lost 4 bases and J lost 1; bases outside the gene matches: 2. In DNA form, the CDR3 reads TGCGCCAGCAGCCGCACAGGGGGCACAGATACGCAGTATTTT. This codes for CASSRTGGTDTQYF.

The CDR3 DNA is TGCGCCAGCAGCTTAGCAGAGCGGCACGAGCAGTACTTC. Encoded protein: CASSLAERHEQYF. The V call is TRBV5-1, the J call TRBJ2-7; D might be TRBD2 (5 bases). V was shortened by 2 bases and J by 5 bases, with 11 bases between the two germline ends. Germline CDR1 reads SGHRS; CDR2 reads YFSETQ. The CDR3 contains 13 residues.

The CDR3: CASSRGQGGGYTF. The CDR3 DNA is TGTGCCAGCAGTCGCGGACAGGGGGGCGGCTACACCTTC. The chain has TRBV6-6 and TRBJ1-2; 10 bases match TRBD1. The V gene's germline CDR1 is MNHNY and CDR2 SVGAGI (reference sequence). The CDR3 covers 13 residues. J was trimmed by 8 bases and V by 5 bases; bases with no gene match: 5.

This chain uses TRBV19 with TRBJ2-3; 10 nucleotides line up with TRBD1. Germline values: CDR1 LNHDA, CDR2 SQIVND (reference sequence). The CDR3 contains 15 residues. V dropped 5 bases and J dropped 2; count of bases not matched to a gene: 4. CDR3 nucleotides: TGTGCCAGTAGTGACAGGGGGCCCAACACAGATACGCAGTATTTT. It encodes CASSDRGPNTDTQYF.

This clone was seen just once. V is TRBV3-1 (or the pseudogene TRBV3-2) and J is TRBJ2-5; 11 nucleotides align to TRBD2. Unmatched junction bases numbered 5, after V lost 3 bases and J lost 5 bases. The germline CDR1 and CDR2 sequences are LGHDT and YNNKEL (reference sequence). The CDR3 sequence is 15 residues long. CDR3: CASSQDSGGAETQYF. DNA for the CDR3: TGTGCCAGCAGCCAGGATAGCGGGGGGGCGGAGACCCAGTACTTC.

This sequence joins TRBV28 and TRBJ2-3, with D unresolved. CDR1 and CDR2 (germline): MDHEN, SYDVKM. V shed 5 bases and J shed 0 bases, with 6 bases lying between them. The CDR3 spans 13 residues. CDR3 bases: TGTGCCAGCAGTCTCAGGAGCACAGATACGCAGTATTTT. Its protein product is CASSLRSTDTQYF.